This T cell receptor (beta chain) stems from a study of control samples from healthy donors and cancer patients. Germline loops: CDR1 SGHRS, CDR2 YFSETQ. There are 14 residues in the CDR3. V lost 7 bases to trimming and J lost 0 bases; unmatched junction nucleotides: 5. Here immunoSEQ multiplex PCR was the method, and the copy in TCRdb shows in-frame clones only, minus some. The table includes about 69,000 clones, around nine tenths detected once. This TCR derives from a man between 60 and 70 years old with lung cancer. This chain links TRBV5-1 with TRBJ2-3; 7 nucleotides line up with TRBD1. Source material: PBMCs. For the CDR3, the DNA is TGCGCCAGCGAGGACAGGTCTAGCACAGATACGCAGTATTTT. It is translated as CASEDRSSTDTQYF.